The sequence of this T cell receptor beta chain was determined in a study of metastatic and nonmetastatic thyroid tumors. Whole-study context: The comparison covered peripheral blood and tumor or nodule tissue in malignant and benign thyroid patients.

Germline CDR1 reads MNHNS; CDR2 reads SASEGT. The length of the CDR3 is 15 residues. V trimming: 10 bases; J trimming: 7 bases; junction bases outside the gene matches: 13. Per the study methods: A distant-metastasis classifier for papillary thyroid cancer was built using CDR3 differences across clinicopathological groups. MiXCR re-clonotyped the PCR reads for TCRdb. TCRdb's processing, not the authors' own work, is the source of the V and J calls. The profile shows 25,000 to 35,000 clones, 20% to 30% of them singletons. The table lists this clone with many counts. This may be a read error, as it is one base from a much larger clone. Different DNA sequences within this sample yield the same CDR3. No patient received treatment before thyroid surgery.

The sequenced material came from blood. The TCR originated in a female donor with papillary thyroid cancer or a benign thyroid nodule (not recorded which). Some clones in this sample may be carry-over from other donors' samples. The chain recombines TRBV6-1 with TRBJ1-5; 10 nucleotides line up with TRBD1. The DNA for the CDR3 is TGTGCCACCCATCCCAGAGGACAGGGGGGGCAGCCCCAGCATTTT. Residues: CATHPRGQGGQPQHF.